This TCR beta chain is from a study of CD8 T cells in ankylosing spondylitis. This clonotype has ten or more counts. V lost 0 bases and J lost 9, with 12 bases in between. Germline V CDR1 and CDR2: DFQATT, SNEGSKA (reference sequence). CDR3 length equals 13 residues. TCRdb reprocessed the 5' RACE reads via MiXCR and lists one record per CDR3 protein. The table shows about 250,000 distinct CDR3 sequences, with roughly 8.2% occurring only once. The specimen was blood, either unsorted or a sorted T cell fraction (not recorded which). J is TRBJ2-4 and V is TRBV20-1; D is possibly TRBD1 (6 bases). The source of this sequence is a female donor with ankylosing spondylitis or in good health (not recorded which). DNA of the CDR3: TGCAGTGCTAGAGATCCAGGGGAACTCATTCAGTACTTC. Amino acids: CSARDPGELIQYF.